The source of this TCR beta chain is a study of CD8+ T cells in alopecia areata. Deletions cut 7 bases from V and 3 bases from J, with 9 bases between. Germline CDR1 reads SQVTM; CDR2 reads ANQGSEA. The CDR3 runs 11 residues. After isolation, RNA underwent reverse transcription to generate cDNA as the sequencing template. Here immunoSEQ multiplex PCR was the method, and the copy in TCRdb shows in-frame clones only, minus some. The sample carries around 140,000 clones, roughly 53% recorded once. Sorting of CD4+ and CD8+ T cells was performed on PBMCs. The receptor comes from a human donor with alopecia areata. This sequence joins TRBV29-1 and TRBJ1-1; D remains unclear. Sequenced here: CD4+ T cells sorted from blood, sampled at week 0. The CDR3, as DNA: TGCAGCGCTTACAGTTACACTGAAGCTTTCTTT. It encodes CSAYSYTEAFF.